Below, 32 T cell receptor beta chains from the same sample are listed, as sequenced in a study of CD8+ T cells in alopecia areata. As for treatment: oral pan-JAK inhibitor, 5-10 mg twice daily. Reverse transcribed after extraction, RNA yielded cDNA as the sequencing template. Sequencing used immunoSEQ multiplex PCR; TCRdb keeps in-frame clones, though not all of them. The sample lists roughly 150,000 clones, nearly 55% occurring once. The material sequenced was CD8+ T cells sorted from blood, taken at week 4, from a patient treated with tofacitinib. The receptors originated from a human donor with alopecia areata.

J is TRBJ1-3 and V is TRBV25-1, with D unclear. This CDR3 region has 13 residues. Germline V CDR1 and CDR2: MGHDK, SYGVNS. With 5 bases removed from V and 0 bases from J, the gap between germline ends came to 5 bases. CDR3 sequence: CASSTSSGNTIYF. For the CDR3, the DNA is TGTGCCAGCAGTACGAGCTCTGGAAACACCATATATTTT.

This chain connects TRBV4-3 to TRBJ1-5; 9 nucleotides align to TRBD1. Unmatched junction bases numbered 20, after V lost 0 bases and J lost 2 bases. The V gene's germline CDR1 is LGHNA and CDR2 YSLEER. The CDR3 consists of 22 residues. The CDR3 DNA sequence: TGCGCCAGCAGCCAAGATCCTCGGTCACCGGGACAGGGATTTCGGGGCAATCAGCCCCAGCATTTT. This gives the protein CASSQDPRSPGQGFRGNQPQHF.

This clone was counted between two and nine times. The chain employs TRBV7-9 and TRBJ1-4, with D possibly being TRBD1 (6 bases). There are 13 residues in the CDR3. V was shortened by 5 bases and J by 10 bases, with 14 bases between the two germline ends. Germline lookup yields CDR1 SEHNR and CDR2 FQNEAQ (reference sequence). In DNA form, the CDR3 reads TGTGCCAGCAGCCCTGGGACAAACAGAAAACTGTTTTTT. Translation gives CASSPGTNRKLFF. The full variable domain, with the rest looked up from reference TRBV7-9 and TRBJ1-4, is DTGVSQNPRHKITKRGQNVTFRCDPISEHNRLYWYRQTLGQGPEFLTYFQNEAQLEKSRLLSDRFSAERPKGSFSTLEIQRTEQGDSAMYLCASSPGTNRKLFFGSGTQLSVL.

The gene calls are TRBV10-3 and TRBJ1-1; D might be TRBD1 (5 bases). V was shortened by 3 bases and J by 1 base, with 18 bases between the two germline ends. CDR1 and CDR2 from the germline V gene are ENHRY and SYGVKD. The CDR3 covers 17 residues. CDR3 in amino acids: CAISDLAGMEGNTEAFF. In DNA form, the CDR3 reads TGTGCCATCAGTGATCTCGCAGGGATGGAGGGGAACACTGAAGCTTTCTTT.

This chain uses TRBV5-4 with TRBJ1-6, with D perhaps matching TRBD1 (5 bases). The germline V and J ends were trimmed by 4 bases and 7 bases, with 12 bases remaining between them. Germline V gives CDR1 SGHNT, CDR2 YYREEE (reference sequence). This CDR3 region has 14 residues. CDR3 sequence reads: CASSTGTVNSPLHF. The CDR3 bases are TGTGCCAGCAGCACCGGGACGGTCAATTCACCCCTCCACTTT.

V usage is TRBV7-9 and J usage is TRBJ2-5; 10 positions match TRBD2. The V gene's germline CDR1 is SEHNR and CDR2 FQNEAQ (reference sequence). With V trimmed by 4 bases and J by 2 bases, 7 bases remained unmatched. The CDR3 has 16 amino acids. The CDR3 here is CASSSPPSGRQETQYF. The CDR3 DNA follows: TGTGCCAGCAGCTCCCCTCCTAGCGGGAGACAAGAGACCCAGTACTTC.

The chain combines TRBV7-9 with TRBJ2-5, with D hard to call. The CDR3 has 17 amino acids. Trimming took 4 bases from V and 1 from J, leaving 19 bases between them. The V gene's germline CDR1 is SEHNR and CDR2 FQNEAQ (reference sequence). The CDR3 region is CASSSLPSLRLQETQYF. In DNA, the CDR3 is TGTGCCAGCAGCTCGTTACCATCCCTCCGACTCCAAGAGACCCAGTACTTC.

The genes are TRBV7-9 and TRBJ2-2; TRBD2 aligns across 7 bases. CDR1 is SEHNR and CDR2 is FQNEAQ in the germline V gene (reference sequence). The CDR3 covers 15 residues. V was clipped by 4 bases and J by 5 bases; unmatched bases: 7. The CDR3 loop is CASSSSGDFTGELFF. CDR3 DNA: TGTGCCAGCAGCTCCAGCGGGGACTTTACCGGGGAGCTGTTTTTT.

The rearrangement uses TRBV5-6 and TRBJ2-2; no clear D. V was clipped by 0 bases and J by 4 bases, with 10 bases between them. The germline CDR1 and CDR2 sequences are SGHDT and YYEEEE. The CDR3 runs to 15 residues. The DNA of the CDR3 is TGTGCCAGCAGCTTGGAGTTTGGGATCACCGGGGAGCTGTTTTTT. Residues: CASSLEFGITGELFF.

V is TRBV20-1 and J is TRBJ1-1; the D is unclear. Germline V lookup: CDR1 DFQATT, CDR2 SNEGSKA (reference sequence). This CDR3 comprises 11 residues. With 3 bases removed from V and 8 bases from J, the gap between germline ends came to 10 bases. CDR3: CSASFQKEAFF. The CDR3 DNA sequence: TGCAGTGCTAGTTTCCAGAAGGAAGCTTTCTTT.

The rearrangement links TRBV27 to TRBJ2-5; D possibly matches TRBD1 or TRBD2 (5 bases each). CDR3 length: 13 residues. V was shortened by 6 bases and J by 5 bases, with 13 bases between the two germline ends. Germline assignment: CDR1 MNHEY and CDR2 SMNVEV (reference sequence). The CDR3 nucleotides are TGTGCCAGCAGCCAAGGGACCCCGGAGACCCAGTACTTC. This translates into CASSQGTPETQYF.

The rearrangement joins TRBV6-5 to TRBJ1-2, with 8 bases identical to TRBD1. V dropped 6 bases and J dropped 4; count of bases not matched to a gene: 4. This CDR3 has 13 amino acids. Germline CDR1 reads MNHEY; CDR2 reads SVGAGI. The CDR3 spells CASSLQGVYGYTF. The CDR3 nucleotides are TGTGCCAGCAGCCTACAGGGGGTCTATGGCTACACCTTC.

The rearrangement links TRBV30 to TRBJ1-1; D unclear. V was pared by 3 bases and J by 0 bases, with 17 bases between. Germline assignment: CDR1 GTSNPN and CDR2 SVGIG (reference sequence). CDR3 length equals 16 residues. The CDR3 protein is CAWRLPRHNMNTEAFF. The CDR3 DNA reads TGTGCCTGGAGGCTTCCCCGCCACAACATGAACACTGAAGCTTTCTTT.

The rearrangement links TRBV19 to TRBJ2-5; D possibly corresponds to TRBD2 (6 bases). V gave up 6 bases and J gave up 4 bases, with 15 bases separating them. Germline values: CDR1 LNHDA, CDR2 SQIVND (reference sequence). This CDR3 spans 14 amino acids. The CDR3 DNA sequence: TGTGCCAGTAGCCAACTCTGGGAGGTAGAGACCCAGTACTTC. Encoded protein: CASSQLWEVETQYF.

There are a few counts of this clone. The rearrangement links TRBV29-1 to TRBJ2-5; the D gene could be TRBD1 or TRBD2 (6 bases each). Per germline, CDR1 SQVTM and CDR2 ANQGSEA. The CDR3 has 13 amino acids. With 2 bases removed from V and 8 bases from J, the gap between germline ends came to 15 bases. CDR3: CSVERGVASTQYF. Written as DNA, the CDR3 is TGCAGCGTTGAAAGGGGGGTGGCCAGCACCCAGTACTTC.

In its sample, this clone was seen a few times. The chain uses TRBV14 and TRBJ1-1, with D unresolved. The CDR3 sequence is 14 residues long. Per germline, CDR1 SGHDN and CDR2 FVKESK. With 4 bases removed from V and 1 base from J, the gap between germline ends came to 10 bases. CDR3 in DNA: TGTGCCAGCAGCCTGACAACCGCGAACACTGAAGCTTTCTTT. Translated: CASSLTTANTEAFF.

This chain joins TRBV4-2 and TRBJ2-7; D tentatively fits TRBD1 or TRBD2 (5 bases each). The CDR3 runs to 13 residues. From germline, CDR1 is LGHNA and CDR2 YNFKEQ. V shed 0 bases and J shed 5 bases, with 8 bases lying between them. CDR3: CASSQEGEHEQYF. For the CDR3, the DNA is TGTGCCAGCAGCCAAGAGGGGGAACACGAGCAGTACTTC.

This rearrangement joins TRBV6-5 to TRBJ2-7, with 9 bases fitting TRBD1. V shed 2 bases and J 1 base; nucleotides not matched to a gene: 6. CDR3 length: 16 amino acids. Per germline, CDR1 MNHEY and CDR2 SVGAGI. The CDR3 loop reads CASSYPLGTGSYEQYF. In nucleotides, the CDR3 is TGTGCCAGCAGTTACCCACTGGGGACAGGGTCCTACGAGCAGTACTTC.

This clone has a handful of counts. The V call is TRBV5-1, the J call TRBJ2-3; 14 bases are shared with TRBD2. CDR3 length: 16 residues. V lost 3 bases and J lost 1; bases outside the gene matches: 1. The germline V gene has CDR1 SGHRS and CDR2 YFSETQ. The CDR3 spells CASSWGLAGGTDTQYF. CDR3 bases: TGCGCCAGCAGCTGGGGACTAGCGGGGGGCACAGATACGCAGTATTTT.

The V gene is TRBV29-1, the J gene TRBJ1-2, with unresolved D. There are 15 residues in the CDR3. Germline values: CDR1 SQVTM, CDR2 ANQGSEA. The V end lost 3 bases, the J end lost 0 bases, and 14 bases lay between the germline ends. The CDR3 nucleotides read TGCAGCGTTGACGAACGGACGGATCCTAACTATGGCTACACCTTC. Translated: CSVDERTDPNYGYTF.

This sequence joins TRBV5-6 and TRBJ1-2, with TRBD1 identical over 9 bases. Unmatched junction bases numbered 17, after V lost 4 bases and J lost 7 bases. Germline CDR1 is SGHDT and CDR2 is YYEEEE. This CDR3 has 17 amino acids. The CDR3: CASSPFYSGQGSGGYTF. The CDR3 DNA reads TGTGCCAGCAGCCCTTTTTACTCGGGACAGGGCTCCGGTGGCTACACCTTC. The full variable domain, in which reference TRBV5-6 and TRBJ1-2 provide the parts outside the CDR3, is DAGVTQSPTHLIKTRGQQVTLRCSPKSGHDTVSWYQQALGQGPQFIFQYYEEEERQRGNFPDRFSGHQFPNYSSELNVNALLLGDSALYLCASSPFYSGQGSGGYTFGSGTRLTVV.

J is TRBJ1-2 and V is TRBV5-1, with TRBD1 as a possible D gene (5 bases). The CDR3 extends over 13 amino acids. Germline V gives CDR1 SGHRS, CDR2 YFSETQ. V gave up 6 bases and J gave up 4 bases, with 13 bases separating them. The CDR3 sequence: CASTSGDLYGYTF. As DNA, the CDR3 is TGCGCCAGCACCTCCGGGGACCTCTATGGCTACACCTTC.

This clone has more than one count but fewer than ten. The chain is built from TRBV5-6 and TRBJ1-2; the D is unclear. The V end was cut by 4 bases, the J end by 7 bases, with 11 bases between. Germline loops: CDR1 SGHDT, CDR2 YYEEEE. There are 12 residues in the CDR3. The CDR3 coding sequence is TGTGCCAGCAGCGAGGACGTCCTTGGCTACACCTTC. It yields the protein CASSEDVLGYTF. Full variable domain (remainder filled in from reference TRBV5-6 and TRBJ1-2): DAGVTQSPTHLIKTRGQQVTLRCSPKSGHDTVSWYQQALGQGPQFIFQYYEEEERQRGNFPDRFSGHQFPNYSSELNVNALLLGDSALYLCASSEDVLGYTFGSGTRLTVV.

The chain combines TRBV30 with TRBJ1-4; no definite D call. V gave up 2 bases and J gave up 8 bases, with 6 bases separating them. Looked up from germline, CDR1 is GTSNPN and CDR2 is SVGIG (reference sequence). The CDR3 runs 11 residues. The CDR3 is CAWSLGEKLFF. The CDR3 DNA follows: TGTGCCTGGAGTCTCGGCGAAAAACTGTTTTTT.

This clone was picked up a small number of times. The chain carries TRBV5-1 and TRBJ1-1, with D hard to call. V lost 3 bases and J 5 bases, leaving 14 bases between the germline ends. The CDR3 covers 14 residues. Germline values: CDR1 SGHRS, CDR2 YFSETQ. The CDR3 DNA is TGCGCCAGCAGCTGGCAGACGGACGGAACTGAAGCTTTCTTT. It yields the protein CASSWQTDGTEAFF.

The CDR3 sequence is CASSLGGTLYEQYF. CDR3 nucleotide sequence: TGTGCCAGCAGCTTAGGAGGGACTCTATACGAGCAGTACTTC. The rearrangement joins TRBV13 to TRBJ2-7; maybe TRBD2 (6 bases). Germline CDR1 and CDR2: PRHDT and FYEKMQ (reference sequence). Trimming took 0 bases from V and 4 from J, leaving 10 bases between them. The CDR3 length is 14 residues.

This clone was counted only a few times. The V gene is TRBV13, the J gene TRBJ2-7; TRBD2 might be the D (6 bases). With 4 bases removed from V and 4 bases from J, the gap between germline ends came to 11 bases. The CDR3 runs to 13 residues. CDR1 and CDR2 (germline): PRHDT, FYEKMQ (reference sequence). The CDR3 loop is CASSSPGTYEQYF. DNA of the CDR3: TGTGCCAGCAGCTCCCCAGGGACTTACGAGCAGTACTTC. The whole variable domain, filled in from reference TRBV13 and TRBJ2-7, reads AAGVIQSPRHLIKEKRETATLKCYPIPRHDTVYWYQQGPGQDPQFLISFYEKMQSDKGSIPDRFSAQQFSDYHSELNMSSLELGDSALYFCASSSPGTYEQYFGPGTRLTVT.

The sample holds a few counts of this clone. V is TRBV20-1 and J is TRBJ2-2, with D unclear. This CDR3 spans 11 amino acids. Trimming cost V 7 bases and J 6 bases, with 9 bases left between them. In germline, CDR1 is DFQATT, CDR2 SNEGSKA (reference sequence). Here the CDR3 DNA reads TGCAGTGTCCGGGTTGCCGGGGAGCTGTTTTTT. Its protein product is CSVRVAGELFF.

This clone turned up a few times. The chain links TRBV6-5 to TRBJ2-7; D is ambiguous. Trimming removed 6 bases at V and 7 bases at J, with 13 bases between. Germline V gene lookup returns CDR1 MNHEY and CDR2 SVGAGI. The length of the CDR3 is 12 residues. The CDR3 sequence is CASRSISPEQYF. CDR3 bases: TGTGCCAGCAGGTCGATAAGTCCGGAGCAGTACTTC.

This clone was seen more than once but under ten times. The chain combines TRBV20-1 with TRBJ2-3; D gene ambiguous. The germline CDR1 and CDR2 sequences are DFQATT and SNEGSKA (reference sequence). The CDR3 runs to 11 residues. V was clipped by 3 bases and J by 2 bases, with 3 bases between them. The CDR3 protein is CSARPTDTQYF. The CDR3 region has the DNA TGCAGTGCTAGGCCCACAGATACGCAGTATTTT.

The chain carries TRBV7-9 and TRBJ2-1; D may be TRBD1 (6 bases). V was shortened by 2 bases and J by 4 bases, with 18 bases between the two germline ends. This CDR3 comprises 17 residues. From germline, CDR1 is SEHNR and CDR2 FQNEAQ (reference sequence). CDR3 sequence reads: CASSLLVGATLYNEQFF. In DNA, the CDR3 is TGTGCCAGCAGCTTATTGGTGGGGGCGACCCTATACAATGAGCAGTTCTTC.

This clone was detected a few times. The V gene is TRBV7-9, the J gene TRBJ2-1, with 7 nucleotides matching TRBD2. J gave up 4 bases and V 5 bases, and 8 bases lay outside the gene matches. This CDR3 is 15 amino acids long. CDR1 and CDR2 (germline): SEHNR, FQNEAQ (reference sequence). The chain's CDR3 is CASSHVAGEYNEQFF. The CDR3 bases are TGTGCCAGCAGCCACGTGGCGGGGGAATACAATGAGCAGTTCTTC.